A single sample gave rise to the 8 T cell receptor beta chains below, sequenced in a study of T cell changes during pregnancy in multiple sclerosis. Produced via immunoSEQ multiplex PCR; TCRdb's table is partial and in-frame only. The sample lists about 38,000 clones, more than 85% occurring once. The specimen was CD8+ T cells from peripheral blood mononuclear cells, collected after pregnancy. These receptors were taken from a female donor with multiple sclerosis, enrolled in a pregnancy study.

V usage is TRBV19 and J usage is TRBJ1-5, with TRBD1 as a possible D gene (6 bases). The CDR3 length is 15 residues. Germline V CDR1 and CDR2: LNHDA, SQIVND (reference sequence). The germline V and J ends were trimmed by 10 bases and 2 bases, with 18 bases remaining between them. Written as DNA, the CDR3 is TGTGCCACCACCCCACAGGGTTTGGGCAATCAGCCCCAGCATTTT. Its protein product is CATTPQGLGNQPQHF.

This sequence joins TRBV6-5 and TRBJ2-1; 8 bases map to TRBD2. Germline V gene lookup returns CDR1 MNHEY and CDR2 SVGAGI. The V gene end was trimmed by 5 bases and the J gene end by 4 bases; junction bases not matched to a gene: 7. CDR3 length equals 15 residues. The DNA of the CDR3 is TGTGCCAGCAGTACCAATAGCGGGGCTTACAATGAGCAGTTCTTC. Its translation: CASSTNSGAYNEQFF.

The chain couples TRBV6-1 to TRBJ2-7, with 7 positions matching TRBD1. The germline CDR1 and CDR2 sequences are MNHNS and SASEGT. The CDR3 contains 15 residues. Trimming removed 0 bases from V and 4 bases from J; junction bases left unmatched: 6. CDR3: CASSEARGGHYEQYF. The CDR3 DNA follows: TGTGCCAGCAGTGAAGCGCGAGGGGGCCATTACGAGCAGTACTTC.

J is TRBJ2-2 and V is TRBV6-1; 7 nucleotides agree with TRBD1. V lost 4 bases, J lost 3 bases, and 11 bases stayed unmatched. The CDR3 runs 17 residues. Germline V CDR1 and CDR2: MNHNS, SASEGT. For the CDR3, the DNA is TGTGCCAGCAGTGTTAGGACAGGCCCCCCGCACACCGGGGAGCTGTTTTTT. Amino acid sequence: CASSVRTGPPHTGELFF.

The chain joins TRBV9 to TRBJ2-7; 11 bases line up with TRBD2. This CDR3 is built from 15 residues. Germline trimming cut 4 bases from V and 6 bases from J; bases unmatched to any gene: 9. The V gene's germline CDR1 is SGDLS and CDR2 YYNGEE. In nucleotides, the CDR3 is TGTGCCAGCAGCCCCCACCTAGCGGGAGGCTCCGAGCAGTACTTC. As protein: CASSPHLAGGSEQYF.

V gene TRBV7-8 combines with J gene TRBJ2-7; 10 bases are a match to TRBD2. V was clipped by 5 bases and J by 2 bases; unmatched bases: 6. The CDR3 sequence is 15 residues long. Looked up from germline, CDR1 is SGHVS and CDR2 is FQNEAQ. In DNA form, the CDR3 reads TGTGCCAGCAGCACCAGCGGGAGGGCCGCCTACGAGCAGTACTTC. The encoded protein is CASSTSGRAAYEQYF. Full variable domain (rest looked up from reference TRBV7-8 and TRBJ2-7): GAGVSQSPRYKVAKRGQDVALRCDPISGHVSLFWYQQALGQGPEFLTYFQNEAQLDKSGLPSDRFFAERPEGSVSTLKIQRTQQEDSAVYLCASSTSGRAAYEQYFGPGTRLTVT.

V is TRBV28 and J is TRBJ2-7, with a tentative D call TRBD2 (6 bases). This CDR3 is 14 amino acids long. The V gene's germline CDR1 is MDHEN and CDR2 SYDVKM. V lost 6 bases, J lost 1 base, and 13 bases lay in between. The CDR3 sequence is CASRTPGLSYEQYF. The CDR3 coding sequence is TGTGCCAGCAGGACCCCGGGACTTTCCTACGAGCAGTACTTC.

This clone was recorded once. The chain has TRBV7-9 and TRBJ1-3; a possible D gene is TRBD1 (6 bases). Germline CDR1 and CDR2: SEHNR and FQNEAQ (reference sequence). This CDR3 region has 15 residues. Trimming stripped 4 bases from V and 2 bases from J, with 12 bases between. Written as DNA, the CDR3 is TGTGCCAGCAGCTCTGACAGGATCGCTGGAAACACCATATATTTT. It translates to CASSSDRIAGNTIYF. Full variable domain (remainder filled in from reference TRBV7-9 and TRBJ1-3): DTGVSQNPRHKITKRGQNVTFRCDPISEHNRLYWYRQTLGQGPEFLTYFQNEAQLEKSRLLSDRFSAERPKGSFSTLEIQRTEQGDSAMYLCASSSDRIAGNTIYFGEGSWLTVV.